This is a list of T cell receptor beta chains from one sample in a study of shared clonotypes between healthy human individuals. TCRdb's copy holds only in-frame clones and misses some; the assay was immunoSEQ multiplex PCR. The sample lists approximately 640,000 clones, less than 80% occurring once. The sample was memory CD4+ T cells sorted from blood. The receptors were sampled from a woman aged 30 to 39 in good health. The CDR3 runs from the conserved cysteine through the conserved F or W. A D gene is named only where the DNA matches it firmly. Clone size, where shown, is once, few, many, or a class for clones that have expanded.

v_call	d_call	clone_size	j_call	cdr3_nt	cdr3_aa
TRBV4-1	.	.	TRBJ2-2	TGCGCCAGCAGCCAAGATCCCCCCAGCGCAGCGAACACCGGGGAGCTGTTTTTT	CASSQDPPSAANTGELFF
TRBV11-2	.	.	TRBJ1-5	TGTGCCAGCAGCTTAGGGGTAGGCTCAAGGGGAGGGAATCAGCCCCAGCATTTT	CASSLGVGSRGGNQPQHF
TRBV6-4	.	.	TRBJ2-1	TGTGCCAGCAGTGACTCGCCCGGGGCGGGCAGCTCCTACAATGAGCAGTTCTTC	CASSDSPGAGSSYNEQFF
TRBV9	.	.	TRBJ1-1	TGTGCCAGCAGCTTATCGGATCAAATGGCTGAAGCTTTCTTT	CASSLSDQMAEAFF
TRBV5-1	.	.	TRBJ2-2	TGCGCCAGCAGCAAGAGCCCGAACGCCGGGGAGCTGTTTTTT	CASSKSPNAGELFF
TRBV5-4	TRBD2	.	TRBJ2-1	TGTGCCAGCAGCTCCGGGACTAGCGGCTACAATGAGCAGTTCTTC	CASSSGTSGYNEQFF
TRBV6-1	TRBD2	.	TRBJ2-2	TGTGCCAGCCGACTAGCGGGTTGGACCGGGGAGCTGTTTTTT	CASRLAGWTGELFF
TRBV28	.	.	TRBJ1-5	TGTGCCAGCACCGACGACGTCAGGTCCGTTCAGCCCCAGCATTTT	CASTDDVRSVQPQHF
TRBV21-1	.	.	TRBJ2-7	TGTGCCAGCAGCACCAAGGGACTAGCGGATTCCTACGAGCAGTACTTC	CASSTKGLADSYEQYF
TRBV10-2	.	.	TRBJ1-5	TGCGCCAGCAGTGAGAGGTGGGCCGGAGGGAATCAGCCCCAGCATTTT	CASSERWAGGNQPQHF
TRBV28	TRBD1	.	TRBJ1-2	TGTGCCAGCAATCGCGGACAGGGGGCCTATGGCTACACCTTC	CASNRGQGAYGYTF
TRBV30	.	.	TRBJ1-5	TGTGCCTGGGGGCTCCGCGCAAATCAGCCCCAGCATTTT	CAWGLRANQPQHF
TRBV7-2	TRBD1	.	TRBJ1-2	TGTGCCAGCAGCTTAGGACAGGGGGGATCCTATGGCTACACCTTC	CASSLGQGGSYGYTF
TRBV9	TRBD1	.	TRBJ1-4	TGTGCCAGCAGCGCGGGACAGGGGAATGAAAAACTGTTTTTT	CASSAGQGNEKLFF
TRBV18	TRBD1	.	TRBJ1-2	TGTGCCAGCTCACCAGGCCTAGGGACAGACGTCTATGGCTACACCTTC	CASSPGLGTDVYGYTF
TRBV28	TRBD2	.	TRBJ2-7	TGTGCCAGCAGTCTCACACTAGCGGGAGGGCCCCACGAGCAGTACTTC	CASSLTLAGGPHEQYF
TRBV29-1	TRBD1	.	TRBJ2-3	TGCAGCGTTGAAGGGACAGGGAGCACAGATACGCAGTATTTT	CSVEGTGSTDTQYF
TRBV11-3	TRBD1	.	TRBJ2-7	TGTGCCAGCAGCCGGACAGGGGACCGCGAGCAGTACTTC	CASSRTGDREQYF
TRBV19	.	.	TRBJ1-2	TGTGCCAGTAGTACCCCAGGGACTAACTATGGCTACACCTTC	CASSTPGTNYGYTF
TRBV18	TRBD2	.	TRBJ2-7	TGTGCCAGCTCACCGGGACTAGCGGTTATAAGCTCCTACGAGCAGTACTTC	CASSPGLAVISSYEQYF
TRBV11-3	TRBD1	.	TRBJ2-1	TGTGCCAGCAGCTTAGGGACAGGGTTGGTAAATGAGCAGTTCTTC	CASSLGTGLVNEQFF
TRBV2	TRBD1	few	TRBJ1-1	TGTGCCAGCGTGTCAGGGGGAGAGAACACTGAAGCTTTCTTT	CASVSGGENTEAFF
TRBV28	.	.	TRBJ1-1	TGTGCCAGCAGTTTATCACAGGCCAACACTGAAGCTTTCTTT	CASSLSQANTEAFF
TRBV6-4	TRBD2	.	TRBJ2-7	TGTGCCAGCATTCTGTTCGTGGGAGGGCCCCTCGAGCAGTACTTC	CASILFVGGPLEQYF
TRBV7-8	.	.	TRBJ1-3	TGTGCCAGCAGCTCCGCTGGAAACACCATATATTTT	CASSSAGNTIYF
TRBV11-2	.	few	TRBJ2-1	TGTGCCAGCAGCTTATCCGGGGGTAATGAGCAGTTCTTC	CASSLSGGNEQFF
TRBV7-5	.	.	TRBJ2-1	TGTGTCAGAAGCCCCGACTCACACAATGAGCAGTTCTTC	CVRSPDSHNEQFF
TRBV2	.	.	TRBJ1-1	TGTGCCAGCAGTGAGCGACAGATCTTGAACACTGAAGCTTTCTTT	CASSERQILNTEAFF
TRBV11-2	TRBD2	few	TRBJ2-7	TGTGCCAGCAGCGATCTAGCGGGGAATACCTACGAGCAGTACTTC	CASSDLAGNTYEQYF
TRBV11-2	.	few	TRBJ2-1	TGTGCCAGCAGCTTTAGTAACAATGAGCAGTTCTTC	CASSFSNNEQFF
TRBV10-1	.	.	TRBJ2-7	TGCGCCAGCAGTGAGTCCGGAGGCATCAGGGAGCAGTACTTC	CASSESGGIREQYF
TRBV28	.	.	TRBJ1-1	TGTGCCAGCAGTTTATCATCCCCCACTGAAGCTTTCTTT	CASSLSSPTEAFF
TRBV7-3	TRBD1	.	TRBJ2-1	TGTGCCAGCAGCTGGACCGGGACAGGGAGTTCTAATGAGCAGTTCTTC	CASSWTGTGSSNEQFF
TRBV28	.	.	TRBJ1-3	TGTGCCAGCAGTAAACCGGGAGGGGGTTCAAACACCATATATTTT	CASSKPGGGSNTIYF
TRBV4-1	.	.	TRBJ1-5	TGCGCCAGCAGCCGACACAGTACCGATCAGCCCCAGCATTTT	CASSRHSTDQPQHF
TRBV18	.	.	TRBJ2-3	TGTGCCAGCTCACCACGTCAGGTAGCAGATACGCAGTATTTT	CASSPRQVADTQYF
TRBV4-2	.	.	TRBJ1-1	TGTGCCAGCAGCCAAGATAACGCGCCAGAGGGCCCCTACACTGAAGCTTTCTTT	CASSQDNAPEGPYTEAFF
TRBV5-1	.	.	TRBJ2-5	TGCGCCAGCAGCGTGGAGGGGGAGACCCAGTACTTC	CASSVEGETQYF
TRBV28	.	many	TRBJ1-3	TGTGCCAGCAGTCTGCCCCCCTATGGGAGTGGAAACACCATATATTTT	CASSLPPYGSGNTIYF